Reported below is one T cell receptor (beta chain). These data originate in a study of shared T cell receptors in the human thymus. Repertoires were generated with immunoSEQ multiplex PCR, while TCRdb's copy carries only in-frame clones and drops some. The data show 640,000 or so clones, 87% seen once. The same sample was also studied in work on human thymus T cells. Turning to that study: Congenital heart defects were the reason for the corrective surgery that the donors, healthy Finnish infants, were having. In thymic and blood repertoires alike, V and J usage looked biased. Related research has reported that thymic repertoires overlap highly among unrelated individuals.

The specimen sequenced was thymocytes. The sequence was collected from a boy younger than two with a congenital heart defect.

CDR3 sequence reads: CASSDADRVYASYEQYF. The CDR3 region has the DNA TGTGCCAGCAGTGATGCTGACAGGGTATATGCCAGCTACGAGCAGTACTTC. The V gene is TRBV6-4, the J gene TRBJ2-7, with 7 positions matching TRBD1. This CDR3 comprises 17 residues. V lost 3 bases, J lost 3 bases, and 14 bases stayed unmatched. Germline CDR1 and CDR2: MRHNA and SNTAGT.